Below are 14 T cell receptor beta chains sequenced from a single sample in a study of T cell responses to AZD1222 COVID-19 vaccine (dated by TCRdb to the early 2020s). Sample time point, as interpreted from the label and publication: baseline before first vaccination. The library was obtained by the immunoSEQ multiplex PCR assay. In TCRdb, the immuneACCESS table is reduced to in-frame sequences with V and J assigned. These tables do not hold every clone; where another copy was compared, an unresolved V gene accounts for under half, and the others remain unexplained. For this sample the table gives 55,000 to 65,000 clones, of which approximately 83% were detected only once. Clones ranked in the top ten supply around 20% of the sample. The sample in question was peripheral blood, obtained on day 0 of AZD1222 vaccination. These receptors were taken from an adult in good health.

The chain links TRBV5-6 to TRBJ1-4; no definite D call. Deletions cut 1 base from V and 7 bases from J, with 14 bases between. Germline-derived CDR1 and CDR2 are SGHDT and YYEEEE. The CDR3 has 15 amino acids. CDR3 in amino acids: CASSLNGWAGEKLFF. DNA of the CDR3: TGTGCCAGCAGCTTGAATGGGTGGGCGGGTGAAAAACTGTTTTTT.

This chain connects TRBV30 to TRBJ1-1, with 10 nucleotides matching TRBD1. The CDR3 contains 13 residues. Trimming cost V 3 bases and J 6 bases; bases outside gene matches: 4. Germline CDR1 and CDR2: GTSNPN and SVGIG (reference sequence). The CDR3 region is CAWRDGTGAEAFF. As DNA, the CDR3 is TGTGCCTGGAGAGACGGGACAGGGGCTGAAGCTTTCTTT.

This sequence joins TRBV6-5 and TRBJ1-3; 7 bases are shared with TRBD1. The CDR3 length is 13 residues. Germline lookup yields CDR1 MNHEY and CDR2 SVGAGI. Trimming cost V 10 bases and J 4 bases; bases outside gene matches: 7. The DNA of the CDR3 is TGTGCCACCTCGGGACAGATGGGAAACACCATATATTTT. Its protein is CATSGQMGNTIYF.

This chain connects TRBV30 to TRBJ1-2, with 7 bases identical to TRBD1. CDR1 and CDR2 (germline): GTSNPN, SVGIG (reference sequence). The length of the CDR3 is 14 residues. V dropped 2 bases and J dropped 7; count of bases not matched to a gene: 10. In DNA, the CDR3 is TGTGCCTGGAGTCATCTTGGGCAGGGGGTTGGCTACACCTTC. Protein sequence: CAWSHLGQGVGYTF.

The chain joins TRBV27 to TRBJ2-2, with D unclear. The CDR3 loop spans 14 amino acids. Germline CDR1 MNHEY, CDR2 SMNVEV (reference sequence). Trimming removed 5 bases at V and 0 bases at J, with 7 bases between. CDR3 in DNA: TGTGCCAGCAGTCGGGCGGCGAACACCGGGGAGCTGTTTTTT. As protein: CASSRAANTGELFF.

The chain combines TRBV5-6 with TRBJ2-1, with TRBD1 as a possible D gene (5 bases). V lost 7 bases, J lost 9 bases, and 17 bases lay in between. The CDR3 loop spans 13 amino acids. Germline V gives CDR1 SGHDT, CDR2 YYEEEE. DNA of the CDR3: TGTGCCAGCCGGGCAGGGTTTAATGGTGAGCAGTTCTTC. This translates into CASRAGFNGEQFF.

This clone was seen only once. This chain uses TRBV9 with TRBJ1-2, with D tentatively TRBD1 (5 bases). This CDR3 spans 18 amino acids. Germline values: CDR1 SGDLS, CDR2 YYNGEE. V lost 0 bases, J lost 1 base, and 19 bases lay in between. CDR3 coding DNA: TGTGCCAGCAGCGTAGTCCCCAACGCAGCTGACAGTAACTATGGCTACACCTTC. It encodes CASSVVPNAADSNYGYTF.

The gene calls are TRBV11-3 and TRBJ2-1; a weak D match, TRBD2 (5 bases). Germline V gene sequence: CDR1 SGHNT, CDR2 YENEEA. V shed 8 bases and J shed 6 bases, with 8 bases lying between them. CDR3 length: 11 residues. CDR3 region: CASGRGNEQFF. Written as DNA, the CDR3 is TGTGCCAGCGGCCGGGGCAATGAGCAGTTCTTC.

Written as DNA, the CDR3 is TGTGCCAGCAGTGAATATCGGGGTACCGGGGAGCTGTTTTTT. Amino acids: CASSEYRGTGELFF. The J gene is TRBJ2-2, the V gene TRBV25-1, with D perhaps matching TRBD2 (5 bases). The CDR3 runs to 14 residues. V was trimmed by 0 bases and J by 5 bases, leaving 7 bases between them. Germline CDR1 and CDR2: MGHDK and SYGVNS.

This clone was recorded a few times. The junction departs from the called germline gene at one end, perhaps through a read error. The CDR3 sequence is CASRTLGAKRKEKLFF. CDR3 nucleotides: TGTGCTAGCAGAACCCTAGGGGCAAAAAGGAAGGAAAAACTGTTTTTT. The chain recombines TRBV7-7 with TRBJ1-4; tentatively, D is TRBD1 (5 bases). This CDR3 is 16 amino acids long. The germline gives CDR1 SSHAT, CDR2 FNYEAQ (reference sequence).

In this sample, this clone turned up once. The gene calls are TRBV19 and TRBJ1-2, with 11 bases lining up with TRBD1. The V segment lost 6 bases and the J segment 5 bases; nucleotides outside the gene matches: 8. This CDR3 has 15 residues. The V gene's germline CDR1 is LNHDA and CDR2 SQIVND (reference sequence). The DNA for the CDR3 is TGTGCCAGTAGACCCGGGACAGGGGGACCATATGGCTACACCTTC. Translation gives CASRPGTGGPYGYTF.

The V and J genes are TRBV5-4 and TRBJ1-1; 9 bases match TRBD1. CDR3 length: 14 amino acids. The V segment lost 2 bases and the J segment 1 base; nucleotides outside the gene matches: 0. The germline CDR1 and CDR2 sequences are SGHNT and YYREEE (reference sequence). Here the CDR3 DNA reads TGTGCCAGCAGCTTACAGGGGGCGAACACTGAAGCTTTCTTT. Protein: CASSLQGANTEAFF.

CDR3 amino acids: CSVESEANYGYTF. The CDR3 DNA reads as TGCAGCGTTGAATCTGAAGCTAACTATGGCTACACCTTC. The V gene is TRBV29-1, the J gene TRBJ1-2; D remains ambiguous. The CDR3 has 13 amino acids. Per germline, CDR1 SQVTM and CDR2 ANQGSEA. The ends were cut back, 2 bases at V and 0 bases at J, with 7 bases in the middle.

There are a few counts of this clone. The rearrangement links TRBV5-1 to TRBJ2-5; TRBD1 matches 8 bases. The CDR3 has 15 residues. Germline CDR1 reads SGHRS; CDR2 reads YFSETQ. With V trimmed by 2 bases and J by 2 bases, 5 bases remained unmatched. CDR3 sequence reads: CASSFGTGDQETQYF. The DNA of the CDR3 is TGCGCCAGCAGCTTCGGGACAGGAGATCAAGAGACCCAGTACTTC.